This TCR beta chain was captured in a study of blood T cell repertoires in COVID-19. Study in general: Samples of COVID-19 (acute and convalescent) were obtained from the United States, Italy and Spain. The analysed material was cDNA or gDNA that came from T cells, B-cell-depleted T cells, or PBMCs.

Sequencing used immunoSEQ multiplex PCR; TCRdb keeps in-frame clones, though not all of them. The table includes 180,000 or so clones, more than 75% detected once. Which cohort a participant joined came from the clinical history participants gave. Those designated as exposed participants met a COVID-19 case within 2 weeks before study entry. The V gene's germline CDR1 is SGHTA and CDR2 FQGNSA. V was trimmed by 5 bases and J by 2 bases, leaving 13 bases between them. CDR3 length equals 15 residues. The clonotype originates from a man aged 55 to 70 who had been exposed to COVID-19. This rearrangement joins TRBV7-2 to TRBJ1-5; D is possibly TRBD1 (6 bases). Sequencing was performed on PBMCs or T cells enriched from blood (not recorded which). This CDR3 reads CASSPAGQRNQPQHF. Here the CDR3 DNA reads TGTGCCAGCAGCCCTGCAGGACAGCGCAATCAGCCCCAGCATTTT.